Following are 30 T cell receptor beta chains from one sample sequenced in a study of long-term antiretroviral therapy in people with HIV (dated 2022 in TCRdb). The immunoSEQ hsTCRB v3.0 assay was used at survey level resolution to sequence the TRB variable region. Drawn from immuneACCESS, this table holds only the in-frame rearrangements with V and J called that TCRdb kept. Clones are partly lost; checked studies trace under half to an unresolved V gene and leave the rest unexplained. In all, the sample holds about 30,000 clones, and about 90% of those were seen once. The ten top clones hold more than 0.8% of the sample. The sequencing used unsorted PBMCs, collected 2 years after starting antiretroviral therapy. The receptors here all came from a man over 45 with HIV.

The chain links TRBV10-2 to TRBJ2-5, with TRBD2 identical over 10 bases. The CDR3 has 14 residues. Looked up from germline, CDR1 is WSHSY and CDR2 is SAAADI. V trimming: 5 bases; J trimming: 5 bases; junction bases outside the gene matches: 5. The CDR3: CASSLTSGAETQYF. The CDR3 DNA reads TGCGCCAGCAGTCTTACTAGCGGGGCTGAGACCCAGTACTTC.

The chain joins TRBV7-2 to TRBJ2-2; 9 nucleotides match TRBD1. The CDR3 consists of 17 residues. The germline gives CDR1 SGHTA, CDR2 FQGNSA. V lost 1 base and J lost 3; bases outside the gene matches: 6. The CDR3 sequence is CASSLVLGQGDTGELFF. The CDR3, as DNA: TGTGCCAGCAGCTTAGTCTTGGGACAGGGCGACACCGGGGAGCTGTTTTTT.

This clone showed up just once. The J gene is TRBJ1-2, the V gene TRBV18; D is perhaps TRBD1 (5 bases). There are 13 residues in the CDR3. Trimming left V 6 bases short and J 3 bases short, with 11 bases between. The germline V gene encodes CDR1 KGHSH and CDR2 LQKENI. The CDR3 nucleotides are TGTGCCAGCTCTCCCGGCAGGGACTATGGCTACACCTTC. Amino acid sequence: CASSPGRDYGYTF.

The V call is TRBV6-4, the J call TRBJ1-2; 10 bases align to TRBD1. V lost 6 bases and J lost 4; bases outside the gene matches: 8. The V gene's germline CDR1 is MRHNA and CDR2 SNTAGT. The CDR3 length is 15 residues. The CDR3: CASRPGDRGLYGYTF. The CDR3 region has the DNA TGTGCCAGCAGACCCGGGGACAGGGGACTCTATGGCTACACCTTC.

The chain uses TRBV9 and TRBJ1-3, with D perhaps matching TRBD1 (6 bases). Trimming removed 4 bases at V and 4 bases at J, with 24 bases between. The CDR3 extends over 18 amino acids. In germline, CDR1 is SGDLS, CDR2 YYNGEE. This chain's CDR3 is CASSKTFPQGRSGNTIYF. In DNA form, the CDR3 reads TGTGCCAGCAGCAAGACATTTCCTCAGGGGAGGTCCGGAAACACCATATATTTT.

The genes are TRBV7-9 and TRBJ2-5, with unresolved D. This CDR3 has 13 residues. Looked up from germline, CDR1 is SEHNR and CDR2 is FQNEAQ (reference sequence). The V and J ends lost 7 bases and 5 bases respectively, with 14 bases between them. CDR3 loop: CASTHGLEETQYF. Written as DNA, the CDR3 is TGTGCCAGCACCCACGGGCTGGAGGAGACCCAGTACTTC.

This clone was found once. The rearrangement uses TRBV7-2 and TRBJ2-1; 7 bases are a match to TRBD1. Germline V gene lookup returns CDR1 SGHTA and CDR2 FQGNSA. The J segment lost 10 bases and the V segment lost 4 bases, leaving 4 bases of the junction unmatched. The CDR3 length is 12 residues. CDR3 nucleotides: TGTGCCAGCAGCTGGACAGGAGGCGAGCAGTTCTTC. Protein sequence: CASSWTGGEQFF.

This chain connects TRBV6-5 to TRBJ2-7; D remains ambiguous. V was shortened by 3 bases and J by 3 bases, with 9 bases between the two germline ends. The V gene's germline CDR1 is MNHEY and CDR2 SVGAGI. There are 13 residues in the CDR3. The CDR3 loop is CASSYSGRYEQYF. For the CDR3, the DNA is TGTGCCAGCAGTTATTCCGGGCGCTACGAGCAGTACTTC.

This clone came up once. This chain links TRBV28 with TRBJ2-5; 12 bases agree with TRBD2. The germline CDR1 and CDR2 sequences are MDHEN and SYDVKM. This CDR3 is 17 amino acids long. Trimming took 10 bases from V and 4 from J; bases not matched to a gene: 16. As DNA, the CDR3 is TGTGCCACCGCGAACAATGGACTAGCGGGACCTGGAGAGACCCAGTACTTC. Residues: CATANNGLAGPGETQYF.

The chain recombines TRBV4-3 with TRBJ2-7, with 9 bases fitting TRBD1. This CDR3 spans 16 amino acids. Germline V gives CDR1 LGHNA, CDR2 YSLEER. V lost 0 bases, J lost 4 bases, and 7 bases stayed unmatched. DNA for the CDR3: TGCGCCAGCAGCCAAGAGCCGGGACAGGGCTGGTACGAGCAGTACTTC. Its protein product is CASSQEPGQGWYEQYF.

The chain combines TRBV30 with TRBJ1-2, with D perhaps matching TRBD1 (5 bases). Deletions cut 1 base from V and 0 bases from J, with 12 bases between. Germline V gives CDR1 GTSNPN, CDR2 SVGIG (reference sequence). The CDR3 sequence is 15 residues long. The CDR3 region is CAWSGRALTNYGYTF. The DNA of the CDR3 is TGTGCCTGGAGTGGCAGGGCTTTGACTAACTATGGCTACACCTTC.

This chain's CDR3 is CASTVAGGFTDTQYF. The CDR3, as DNA: TGTGCCAGTACCGTAGCGGGAGGATTCACAGATACGCAGTATTTT. The V call is TRBV19, the J call TRBJ2-3, with TRBD2 matching 10 bases. From germline, CDR1 is LNHDA and CDR2 SQIVND (reference sequence). This CDR3 comprises 15 residues. Trimming removed 7 bases from V and 2 bases from J; junction bases left unmatched: 6.

The chain recombines TRBV7-2 with TRBJ2-7; 7 positions match TRBD1. Losses at the gene ends were 7 bases for V and 0 bases for J; bases not matched to a gene: 9. The CDR3 spans 15 residues. Germline loops: CDR1 SGHTA, CDR2 FQGNSA. The CDR3 DNA is TGTGCCAGCACCCGGACGGGGACAGCCTCCTACGAGCAGTACTTC. Translating gives CASTRTGTASYEQYF.

This rearrangement joins TRBV11-2 to TRBJ1-1; D is unclear. This CDR3 contains 14 residues. The V gene lost 5 bases and the J gene lost 4 bases, with 14 bases spanning the gap. CDR1 and CDR2 from the germline V gene are SGHAT and FQNNGV. In nucleotides, the CDR3 is TGTGCCAGCAGCACGCGGGCCCGCCCCACTGAAGCTTTCTTT. Translated: CASSTRARPTEAFF.

The rearrangement uses TRBV30 and TRBJ2-5, with TRBD1 identical over 10 bases. With 3 bases clipped from V and 1 base from J, the junction kept 11 bases outside the gene matches. Germline CDR1 and CDR2: GTSNPN and SVGIG (reference sequence). CDR3 length: 17 amino acids. In DNA form, the CDR3 reads TGTGCCTGGAGCCCGGGACAGGGGATTTTCGGCCAAGAGACCCAGTACTTC. Encoded protein: CAWSPGQGIFGQETQYF.

The chain uses TRBV15 and TRBJ2-2; 7 bases agree with TRBD1. The V segment lost 3 bases and the J segment 1 base; nucleotides outside the gene matches: 2. CDR1 is LNHNV and CDR2 is YYDKDF in the germline V gene (reference sequence). This CDR3 region has 15 residues. The CDR3 DNA sequence: TGTGCCACCAGCAGGACAGGGATGAACACCGGGGAGCTGTTTTTT. This gives the protein CATSRTGMNTGELFF.

The CDR3 region is CASSYAAGGNYGYTF. CDR3 nucleotide sequence: TGTGCCAGCAGTTACGCGGCAGGGGGGAACTATGGCTACACCTTC. The chain joins TRBV6-5 to TRBJ1-2; the match to TRBD1 covers 7 bases. The CDR3 runs 15 residues. V shed 2 bases, J shed 2 bases, and the junction held 5 bases outside the gene matches. CDR1 and CDR2 from the germline V gene are MNHEY and SVGAGI.

The chain recombines TRBV7-2 with TRBJ2-1; 9 nucleotides line up with TRBD2. The V segment lost 3 bases and the J segment 8 bases; nucleotides outside the gene matches: 8. The CDR3 has 15 residues. Germline-derived CDR1 and CDR2 are SGHTA and FQGNSA. The CDR3 DNA sequence: TGTGCCAGCAGCTTTGGGACTAGCCTGTACGATGAGCAGTTCTTC. It is translated as CASSFGTSLYDEQFF. The entire variable domain, with the rest obtained from reference TRBV7-2 and TRBJ2-1, is as follows: GAGVSQSPSNKVTEKGKDVELRCDPISGHTALYWYRQSLGQGLEFLIYFQGNSAPDKSGLPSDRFSAERTGGSVSTLTIQRTQQEDSAVYLCASSFGTSLYDEQFFGPGTRLTVL.

The chain links TRBV19 to TRBJ1-1, with 10 bases identical to TRBD1. This CDR3 is 15 amino acids long. Germline loops: CDR1 LNHDA, CDR2 SQIVND (reference sequence). Trimming removed 8 bases from V and 7 bases from J; junction bases left unmatched: 13. The CDR3: CASRRGQGEDFEAFF. CDR3 nucleotide sequence: TGTGCCAGTCGGCGCGGACAGGGGGAAGATTTTGAAGCTTTCTTT.

The chain combines TRBV7-3 with TRBJ2-2; D not certain. This CDR3 contains 15 residues. Looked up from germline, CDR1 is SGHTA and CDR2 is FQGTGA. V lost 6 bases, J lost 2 bases, and 13 bases lay in between. CDR3 protein: CASSLYGPNTGELFF. CDR3 nucleotide sequence: TGTGCCAGCAGTCTATACGGGCCCAACACCGGGGAGCTGTTTTTT.

The chain carries TRBV11-3 and TRBJ1-3; weak D call: TRBD1 (6 bases). The CDR3 has 14 residues. Trimming removed 6 bases at V and 1 base at J, with 10 bases between. The germline CDR1 and CDR2 sequences are SGHNT and YENEEA. The CDR3 DNA reads TGTGCCAGCAGTCACACAGGGTCTGGAAACACCATATATTTT. It is translated as CASSHTGSGNTIYF.

The chain uses TRBV28 and TRBJ2-3, with D possibly matching TRBD2 (5 bases). CDR1 and CDR2 from the germline V gene are MDHEN and SYDVKM. V was trimmed by 3 bases and J by 9 bases, leaving 7 bases between them. The CDR3 is 11 amino acids. CDR3 region: CASSLRETQYF. The DNA of the CDR3 is TGTGCCAGCAGTTTGAGGGAGACGCAGTATTTT.

This chain links TRBV30 with TRBJ1-2; 7 bases are a match to TRBD1. Germline V gene sequence: CDR1 GTSNPN, CDR2 SVGIG (reference sequence). The ends lost 4 bases at V and 7 bases at J; junction bases unmatched: 6. The CDR3 loop spans 12 amino acids. The CDR3 coding sequence is TGTGCCTGGATCCCAAGGGGGCTTGGCTACACCTTC. Translating it yields CAWIPRGLGYTF.

This rearrangement joins TRBV5-1 to TRBJ1-1; D is ambiguous. The ends were cut back, 0 bases at V and 0 bases at J, with 15 bases in the middle. This CDR3 is built from 17 residues. Germline CDR1 and CDR2: SGHRS and YFSETQ. The CDR3 reads CASSLAAATRMNTEAFF. The CDR3 DNA follows: TGCGCCAGCAGCTTGGCGGCAGCCACCAGAATGAACACTGAAGCTTTCTTT.

The J gene is TRBJ2-7, the V gene TRBV11-2; 15 bases map to TRBD2. The CDR3 covers 15 residues. Germline V CDR1 and CDR2: SGHAT, FQNNGV. The V and J ends lost 5 bases and 7 bases, in that order; junction bases with no gene match: 6. CDR3 DNA sequence: TGTGCCAGCAGCCCGGGACTAGCGGGAGGAGGTGAGCAGTACTTC. Translation gives CASSPGLAGGGEQYF. The variable domain in full, completed from reference TRBV11-2 and TRBJ2-7, reads EAGVAQSPRYKIIEKRQSVAFWCNPISGHATLYWYQQILGQGPKLLIQFQNNGVVDDSQLPKDRFSAERLKGVDSTLKIQPAKLEDSAVYLCASSPGLAGGGEQYFGPGTRLTVT.

This clone has just one count. The gene calls are TRBV9 and TRBJ1-4, with D possibly being TRBD1 (5 bases). Trimming pared 3 bases from V and 0 bases from J, leaving 18 bases between. Germline V lookup: CDR1 SGDLS, CDR2 YYNGEE. The CDR3 is 18 residues long. The CDR3 sequence: CASSGRGTDVATNEKLFF. The CDR3 DNA follows: TGTGCCAGCAGCGGTCGGGGGACTGACGTTGCAACTAATGAAAAACTGTTTTTT.

The chain is built from TRBV10-3 and TRBJ1-1, with a weak D call TRBD1 (5 bases). The CDR3 is 13 amino acids. Germline lookup yields CDR1 ENHRY and CDR2 SYGVKD. V was pared by 4 bases and J by 3 bases, with 9 bases between. This CDR3 is CAISAGRDTEAFF. The CDR3 DNA follows: TGTGCCATCAGTGCTGGCAGGGACACTGAAGCTTTCTTT.

V usage is TRBV9 and J usage is TRBJ2-7; D may be TRBD1 (5 bases). From germline, CDR1 is SGDLS and CDR2 YYNGEE. Deletions cut 0 bases from V and 0 bases from J, with 7 bases between. This CDR3 spans 14 amino acids. The CDR3 reads CASSVGDSSYEQYF. The CDR3, as DNA: TGTGCCAGCAGCGTAGGTGACAGCTCCTACGAGCAGTACTTC.

This clone is medium-sized (0.01 to 0.1%) by share. V is TRBV28 and J is TRBJ1-6; D is unclear. The germline gives CDR1 MDHEN, CDR2 SYDVKM. V was cut by 2 bases and J by 5 bases, with 13 bases left in between. This CDR3 has 16 residues. The CDR3 DNA reads TGTGCCAGCAGTTTACTCACAGTACTTAATAATTCACCCCTCCACTTT. Residues: CASSLLTVLNNSPLHF.

The chain uses TRBV4-2 and TRBJ1-1; D unclear. The germline gives CDR1 LGHNA, CDR2 YNFKEQ. The CDR3 spans 13 residues. The germline V and J ends were trimmed by 4 bases and 1 base, with 7 bases remaining between them. The CDR3 protein is CASSRNANTEAFF. The DNA of the CDR3 is TGTGCCAGCAGCCGCAATGCGAACACTGAAGCTTTCTTT.